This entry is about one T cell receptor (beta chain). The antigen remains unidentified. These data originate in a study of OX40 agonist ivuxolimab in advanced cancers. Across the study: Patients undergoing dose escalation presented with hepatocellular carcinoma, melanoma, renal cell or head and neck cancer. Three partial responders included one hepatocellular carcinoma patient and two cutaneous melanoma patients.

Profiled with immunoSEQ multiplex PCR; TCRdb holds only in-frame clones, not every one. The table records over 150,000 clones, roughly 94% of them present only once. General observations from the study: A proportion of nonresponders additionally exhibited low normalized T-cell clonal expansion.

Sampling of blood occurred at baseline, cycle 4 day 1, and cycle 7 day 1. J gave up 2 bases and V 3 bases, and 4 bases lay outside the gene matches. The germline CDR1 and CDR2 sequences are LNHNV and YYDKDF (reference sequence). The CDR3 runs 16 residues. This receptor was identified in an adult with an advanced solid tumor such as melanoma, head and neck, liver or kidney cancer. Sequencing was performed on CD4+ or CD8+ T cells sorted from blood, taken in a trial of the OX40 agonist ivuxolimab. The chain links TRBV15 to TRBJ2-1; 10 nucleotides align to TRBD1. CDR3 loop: CATSRPGTGAYNEQFF. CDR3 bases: TGTGCCACCAGCAGGCCCGGGACAGGGGCCTACAATGAGCAGTTCTTC.